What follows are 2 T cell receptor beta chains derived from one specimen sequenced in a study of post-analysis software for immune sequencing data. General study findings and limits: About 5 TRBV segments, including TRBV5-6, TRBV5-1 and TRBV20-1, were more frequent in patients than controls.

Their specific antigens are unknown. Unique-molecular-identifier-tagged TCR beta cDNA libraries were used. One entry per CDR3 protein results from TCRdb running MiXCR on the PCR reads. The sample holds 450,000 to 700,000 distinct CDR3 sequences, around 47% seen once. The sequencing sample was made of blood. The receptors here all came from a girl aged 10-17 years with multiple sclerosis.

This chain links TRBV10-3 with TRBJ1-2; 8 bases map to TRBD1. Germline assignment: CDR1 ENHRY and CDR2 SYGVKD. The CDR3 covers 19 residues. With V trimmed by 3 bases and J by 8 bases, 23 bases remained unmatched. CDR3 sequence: CAISDVGMGTGRKVGGYTF. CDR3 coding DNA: TGTGCCATCAGTGATGTCGGGATGGGGACAGGAAGGAAAGTTGGCGGCTACACCTTC.

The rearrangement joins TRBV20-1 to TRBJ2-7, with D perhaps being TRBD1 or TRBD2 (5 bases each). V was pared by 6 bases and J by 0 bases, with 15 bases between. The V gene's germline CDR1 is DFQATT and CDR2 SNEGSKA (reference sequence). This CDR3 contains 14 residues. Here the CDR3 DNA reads TGCAGTGCCTCAGCCGGGACCCACTCCTACGAGCAGTACTTC. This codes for CSASAGTHSYEQYF.